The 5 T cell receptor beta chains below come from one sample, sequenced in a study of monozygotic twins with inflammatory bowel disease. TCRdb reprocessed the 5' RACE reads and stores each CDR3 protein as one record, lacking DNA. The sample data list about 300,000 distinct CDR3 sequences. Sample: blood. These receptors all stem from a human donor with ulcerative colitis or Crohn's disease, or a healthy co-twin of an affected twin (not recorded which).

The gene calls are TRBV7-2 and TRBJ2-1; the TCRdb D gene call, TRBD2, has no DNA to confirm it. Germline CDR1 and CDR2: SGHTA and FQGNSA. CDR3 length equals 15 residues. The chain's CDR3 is CASSSYGAGVNEQFF.

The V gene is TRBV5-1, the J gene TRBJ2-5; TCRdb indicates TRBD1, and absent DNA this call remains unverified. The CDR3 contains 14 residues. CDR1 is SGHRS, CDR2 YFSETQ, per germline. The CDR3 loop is CASSSPGQGETQYF.

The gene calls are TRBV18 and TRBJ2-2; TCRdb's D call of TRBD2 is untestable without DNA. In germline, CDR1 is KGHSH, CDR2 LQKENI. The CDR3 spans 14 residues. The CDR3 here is CASGPGLAPGELFF.

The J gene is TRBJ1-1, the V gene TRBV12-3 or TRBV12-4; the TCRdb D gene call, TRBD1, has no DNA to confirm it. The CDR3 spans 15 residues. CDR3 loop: CASSLSWTENTEAFF.

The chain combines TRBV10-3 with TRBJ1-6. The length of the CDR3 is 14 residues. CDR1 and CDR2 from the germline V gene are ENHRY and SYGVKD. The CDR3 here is CAISESGNNSPLHF.